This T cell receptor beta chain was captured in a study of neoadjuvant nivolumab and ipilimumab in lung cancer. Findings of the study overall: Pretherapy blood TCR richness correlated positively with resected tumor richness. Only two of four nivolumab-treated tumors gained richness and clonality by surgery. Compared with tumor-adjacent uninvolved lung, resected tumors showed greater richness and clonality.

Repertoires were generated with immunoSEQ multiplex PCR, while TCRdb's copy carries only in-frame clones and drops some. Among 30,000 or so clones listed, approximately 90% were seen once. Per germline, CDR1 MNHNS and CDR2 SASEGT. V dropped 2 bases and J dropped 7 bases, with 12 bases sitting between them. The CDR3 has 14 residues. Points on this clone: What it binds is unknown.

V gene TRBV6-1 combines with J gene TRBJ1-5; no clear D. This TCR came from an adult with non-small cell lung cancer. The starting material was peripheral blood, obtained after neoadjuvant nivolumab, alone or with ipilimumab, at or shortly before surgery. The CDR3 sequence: CASSEWGRRQPQHF. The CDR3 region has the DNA TGTGCCAGCAGTGAATGGGGAAGGCGCCAGCCCCAGCATTTT.